This T cell receptor (beta chain) was sequenced for a study of blood T cell repertoires in COVID-19. For the study at large: Samples of COVID-19 (acute and convalescent) were obtained from the United States, Italy and Spain. Sample material is recorded as cDNA or gDNA derived from T cells, B-cell-depleted T cells, or PBMCs.

Original processing methods: Estimates of nucleated cell counts were drawn from the amplification of reference gene primers. Assay: immunoSEQ multiplex PCR; the TCRdb copy retains only in-frame clones and omits some. D and trimming come from the DNA, and the V and J calls and clone size come from that table. Of fewer than 200,000 clones in the sample, about 88% were seen once. Trimming stripped 0 bases from V and 11 bases from J, with 20 bases between. CDR1 MNHEY and CDR2 SVGEGT come from the germline V gene. This CDR3 is built from 16 residues. The sequenced sample was peripheral blood. The origin of this receptor is a man aged 55 to 70 with acute or convalescent COVID-19. The chain recombines TRBV6-2 or TRBV6-3 with TRBJ1-5; the D is unclear. Written as DNA, the CDR3 is TGTGCCAGCAGTTACTCTTTGGTGGCGGGAGAAGAGGCCCAGCATTTT. Protein: CASSYSLVAGEEAQHF.